This is a list of T cell receptor beta chains from one sample in a study of patients and donors after allogeneic stem cell transplantation. MiXCR, run by TCRdb on the RT-PCR reads, gives a single entry per CDR3 protein. The data contain approximately 410,000 distinct CDR3 sequences, about a sixth of them singletons. Material: blood, either unsorted or a sorted T cell fraction (not recorded which). The source is a human donor who was either an allogeneic HSCT recipient or a stem cell or donor lymphocyte infusion donor (not recorded which). It is not recorded whose cells these are; they may come from a transplant donor. CDR3s include the opening cysteine and the closing phenylalanine or tryptophan. D genes are given only for firm matches. Clone size, where shown, is once, few, many, or a class for clones that have expanded.

v_gene,abundance,d_gene,j_gene,CDR3aa,CDR3nt
TRBV7-2,-,-,TRBJ2-2,CASSKTFNTGELFF,TGTGCCAGCAGTAAGACTTTCAACACCGGGGAGCTGTTTTTT
TRBV15,-,-,TRBJ1-1,CTTSRDWGTEAFF,TGTACCACCAGCAGAGATTGGGGGACTGAAGCTTTCTTT
TRBV2,few,TRBD2,TRBJ2-2,CASSPRLAYTGELFF,TGTGCCAGCAGTCCCCGACTAGCTTACACCGGGGAGCTGTTTTTT
TRBV3-1,few,TRBD2,TRBJ2-1,CASSRGLEQEQFF,TGTGCCAGCAGCCGGGGACTAGAACAGGAGCAGTTCTTC
TRBV30,-,-,TRBJ2-3,CAWSKGPDTQYF,TGTGCCTGGAGCAAGGGTCCGGATACGCAGTATTTT
TRBV20-1,-,-,TRBJ1-1,CSARENQGMGNTEAFF,TGCAGTGCTAGAGAGAACCAGGGAATGGGGAACACTGAAGCTTTCTTT
TRBV27,few,-,TRBJ2-2,CASSLSGRGPNTGELFF,TGTGCCAGCAGTTTATCGGGAAGGGGCCCGAACACCGGGGAGCTGTTTTTT
TRBV6-1,-,TRBD2,TRBJ2-5,CASSTGTSKETQYF,TGTGCCAGCAGTACCGGGACTAGTAAAGAGACCCAGTACTTC
TRBV4-1,many,TRBD1,TRBJ2-1,CASSQVMSRDRRRNEQFF,TGCGCCAGCAGCCAGGTCATGTCACGGGACAGGCGAAGGAATGAGCAGTTCTTC
TRBV20-1,-,-,TRBJ2-7,CSANDPRGSSGEEQYF,TGCAGTGCTAACGACCCCAGGGGATCTTCCGGAGAAGAGCAGTACTTC
TRBV28,-,-,TRBJ2-3,CASSNEGLTDTQYF,TGTGCCAGCAGTAACGAGGGCCTCACAGATACGCAGTATTTT
TRBV7-6,-,TRBD1,TRBJ2-7,CASSLKQGFHEQYF,TGTGCCAGCAGCTTAAAACAGGGGTTCCACGAGCAGTACTTC
TRBV2,-,TRBD1,TRBJ2-3,CASLGQFTDTQYF,TGTGCCAGCCTGGGACAGTTCACAGATACGCAGTATTTT
TRBV7-9,-,-,TRBJ1-1,CASSPPGGLEAFF,TGTGCCAGCAGCCCGCCAGGTGGACTTGAAGCTTTCTTT
TRBV12-3/TRBV12-4,few,TRBD1,TRBJ2-7,CASSEYGTAIYEQYF,TGTGCCAGCAGTGAGTACGGGACAGCCATCTACGAGCAGTACTTC
TRBV19,-,TRBD1,TRBJ2-3,CASKENRGSDTQYF,TGTGCCAGTAAGGAGAACAGGGGCTCAGATACGCAGTATTTT
TRBV5-4,-,-,TRBJ2-1,CASSLGGENYNEQFF,TGTGCCAGCAGCTTGGGGGGGGAGAACTACAATGAGCAGTTCTTC
TRBV2,-,-,TRBJ2-5,CASSEGGAGQETQYF,TGTGCCAGCAGTGAAGGAGGTGCAGGGCAAGAGACCCAGTACTTC
TRBV6-5,-,-,TRBJ1-6,CASSWGRYNSPLHF,TGTGCCAGCAGTTGGGGACGGTATAATTCACCCCTCCACTTT
TRBV5-1,few,-,TRBJ1-1,CASRHEKISTFLPNTEAFF,TGCGCCAGCAGACACGAAAAAATTTCAACCTTTCTCCCGAACACTGAAGCTTTCTTT
TRBV6-5,few,-,TRBJ2-5,CASSYDTVQETQYF,TGTGCCAGCAGTTACGATACAGTACAAGAGACCCAGTACTTC
TRBV27,many,TRBD1,TRBJ2-5,CASSPKGAGKETQYF,TGTGCCAGCAGTCCGAAGGGGGCAGGGAAGGAGACCCAGTACTTC
TRBV5-1,few,-,TRBJ2-5,CASSPEPGLGMKTQYF,TGCGCCAGCAGCCCCGAGCCCGGGCTCGGTATGAAGACCCAGTACTTC
TRBV4-3,few,-,TRBJ2-7,CASSQGRDFQQYF,TGCGCCAGCAGCCAAGGCAGGGATTTTCAGCAGTACTTC
TRBV2,-,-,TRBJ2-6,CASQDSVSGANVLTF,TGTGCCAGCCAGGACAGCGTCTCTGGGGCCAACGTCCTGACTTTC